The clone carrying this TCR beta chain was detected many times. The CDR3 spans 15 residues. Germline V gene sequence: CDR1 SQVTM, CDR2 ANQGSEA. Trimming took off 4 bases at V and 3 bases at J, with 16 bases between the two ends. This entry comes from a study of regulatory T cells in long-lasting Graves disease. To make TCR beta libraries, researchers used iRepertoire HTBI primers and Arm-PCR of CDR3 regions. From the multiplex PCR reads, TCRdb called clonotypes with MiXCR, one entry per CDR3 protein. Of about 300,000 distinct CDR3 sequences listed, roughly 21% are singletons. The sample's time point: persistent/refractory GD, antithyroid drugs over 5 years with positive TRAb. PBMC RNA was the source of the TCR library.

The V and J genes are TRBV29-1 and TRBJ2-4; perhaps TRBD2 as D (6 bases). This TCR was recovered from a female donor with Graves disease. The sequencing here drew on peripheral blood mononuclear cells (PBMCs), taken when the disease was refractory, from a patient treated with antithyroid drugs. The CDR3 nucleotides read TGCAGCGTTGTGAACACCCGCGGGGTCAAAAACATTCAGTACTTC. It yields the protein CSVVNTRGVKNIQYF.